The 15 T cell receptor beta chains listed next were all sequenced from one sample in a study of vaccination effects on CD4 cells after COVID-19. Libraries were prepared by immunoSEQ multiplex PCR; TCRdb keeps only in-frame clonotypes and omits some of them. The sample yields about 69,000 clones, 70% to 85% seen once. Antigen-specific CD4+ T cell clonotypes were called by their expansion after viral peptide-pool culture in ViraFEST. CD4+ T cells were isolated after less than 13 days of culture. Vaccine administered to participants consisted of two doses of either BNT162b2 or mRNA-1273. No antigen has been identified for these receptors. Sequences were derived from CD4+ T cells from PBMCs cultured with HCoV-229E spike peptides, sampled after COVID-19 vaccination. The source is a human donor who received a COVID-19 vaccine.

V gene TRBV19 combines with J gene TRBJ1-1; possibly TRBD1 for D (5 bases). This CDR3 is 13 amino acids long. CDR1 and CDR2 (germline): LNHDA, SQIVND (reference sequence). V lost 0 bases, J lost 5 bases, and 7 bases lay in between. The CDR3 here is CASSIDRGTEAFF. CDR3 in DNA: TGTGCCAGTAGTATAGATAGGGGAACTGAAGCTTTCTTT.

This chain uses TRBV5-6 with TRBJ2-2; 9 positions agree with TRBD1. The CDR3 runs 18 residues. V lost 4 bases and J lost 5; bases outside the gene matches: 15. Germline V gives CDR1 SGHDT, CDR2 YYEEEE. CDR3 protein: CASSPLTKPGQGTGELFF. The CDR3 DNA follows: TGTGCCAGCAGCCCACTAACGAAACCGGGACAGGGAACCGGGGAGCTGTTTTTT.

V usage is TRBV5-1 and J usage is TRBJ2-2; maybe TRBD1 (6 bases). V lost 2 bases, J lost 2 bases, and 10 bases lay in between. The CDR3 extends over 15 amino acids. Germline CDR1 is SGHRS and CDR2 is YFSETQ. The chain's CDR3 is CASSFNRVNTGELFF. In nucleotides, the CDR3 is TGCGCCAGCAGCTTCAACAGGGTAAACACCGGGGAGCTGTTTTTT.

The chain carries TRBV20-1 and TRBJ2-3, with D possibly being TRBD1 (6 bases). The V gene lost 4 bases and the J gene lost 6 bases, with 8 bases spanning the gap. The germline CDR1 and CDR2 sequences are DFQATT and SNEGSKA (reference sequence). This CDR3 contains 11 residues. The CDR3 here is CSAKRGDTQYF. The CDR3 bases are TGCAGTGCTAAAAGGGGGGATACGCAGTATTTT.

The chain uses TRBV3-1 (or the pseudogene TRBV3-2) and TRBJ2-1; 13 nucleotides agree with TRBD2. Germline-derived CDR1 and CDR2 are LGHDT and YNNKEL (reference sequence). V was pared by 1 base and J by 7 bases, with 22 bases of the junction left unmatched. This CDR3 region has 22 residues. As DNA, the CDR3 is TGTGCCAGCAGCCAAGTATCTCGGATAACTAGCGGGGGGGCCATAGTGACGAATGAGCAGTTCTTC. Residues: CASSQVSRITSGGAIVTNEQFF.

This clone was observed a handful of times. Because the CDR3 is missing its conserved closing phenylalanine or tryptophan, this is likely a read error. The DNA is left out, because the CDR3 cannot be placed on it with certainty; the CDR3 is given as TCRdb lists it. CDR3 sequence reads: CASTPRCDFPY. V gene TRBV10-1 combines with J gene TRBJ1-6. Termini included, the CDR3 measures 11 amino acids. The germline V gene encodes CDR1 WNHNN and CDR2 SYGVQD (reference sequence).

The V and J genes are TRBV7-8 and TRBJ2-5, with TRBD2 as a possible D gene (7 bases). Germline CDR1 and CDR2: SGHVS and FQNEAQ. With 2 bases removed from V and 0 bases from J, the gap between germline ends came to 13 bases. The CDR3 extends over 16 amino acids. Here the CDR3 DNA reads TGTGCCAGCAGCTTAAGGGGGGGGACAAACCAAGAGACCCAGTACTTC. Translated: CASSLRGGTNQETQYF.

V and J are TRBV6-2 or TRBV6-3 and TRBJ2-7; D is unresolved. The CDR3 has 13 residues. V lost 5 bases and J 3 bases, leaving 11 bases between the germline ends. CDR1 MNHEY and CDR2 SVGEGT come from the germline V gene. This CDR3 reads CASSPRQYYEQYV. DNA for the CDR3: TGTGCCAGCAGTCCCCGGCAGTACTACGAGCAGTACGTC.

The chain's CDR3 is CASSFKGGNEQFF. The CDR3 DNA reads TGTGCCAGCAGCTTTAAGGGAGGGAATGAGCAGTTCTTC. The rearrangement links TRBV5-4 to TRBJ2-1, with 7 bases aligning to TRBD2. Germline lookup yields CDR1 SGHNT and CDR2 YYREEE (reference sequence). The V gene end was trimmed by 2 bases and the J gene end by 7 bases; junction bases not matched to a gene: 3. This CDR3 is 13 amino acids long.

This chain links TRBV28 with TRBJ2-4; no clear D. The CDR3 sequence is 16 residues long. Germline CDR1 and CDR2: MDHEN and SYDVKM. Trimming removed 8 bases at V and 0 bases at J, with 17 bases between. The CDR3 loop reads CASGESQYIAKNIQYF. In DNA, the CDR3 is TGTGCCAGCGGAGAGTCCCAGTATATAGCCAAAAACATTCAGTACTTC.

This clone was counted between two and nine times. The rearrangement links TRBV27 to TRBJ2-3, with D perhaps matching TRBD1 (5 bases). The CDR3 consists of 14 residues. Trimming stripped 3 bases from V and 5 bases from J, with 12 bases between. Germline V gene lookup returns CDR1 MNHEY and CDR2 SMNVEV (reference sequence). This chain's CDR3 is CASSLQTAKDTQYF. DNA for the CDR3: TGTGCCAGCAGTTTGCAGACAGCCAAAGATACGCAGTATTTT.

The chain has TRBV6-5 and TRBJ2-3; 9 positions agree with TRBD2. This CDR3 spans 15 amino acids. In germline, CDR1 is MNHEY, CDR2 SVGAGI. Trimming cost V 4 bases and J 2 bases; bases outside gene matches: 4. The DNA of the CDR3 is TGTGCCAGCAGTTTAGCGGGAGTCTTCACAGATACGCAGTATTTT. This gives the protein CASSLAGVFTDTQYF.

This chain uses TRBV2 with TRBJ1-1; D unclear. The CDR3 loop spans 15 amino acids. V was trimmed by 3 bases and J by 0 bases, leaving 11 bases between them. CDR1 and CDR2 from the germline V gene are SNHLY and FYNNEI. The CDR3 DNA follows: TGTGCCAGCAGTGAGGACCAGCCGATGAACACTGAAGCTTTCTTT. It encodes CASSEDQPMNTEAFF.

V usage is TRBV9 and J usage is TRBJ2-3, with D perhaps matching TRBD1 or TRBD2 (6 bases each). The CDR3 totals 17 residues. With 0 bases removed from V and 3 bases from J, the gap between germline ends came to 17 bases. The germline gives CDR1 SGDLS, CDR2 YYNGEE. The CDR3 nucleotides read TGTGCCAGCAGCGTAGCCGGGTATGGGGGGCAGACAGATACGCAGTATTTT. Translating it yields CASSVAGYGGQTDTQYF.

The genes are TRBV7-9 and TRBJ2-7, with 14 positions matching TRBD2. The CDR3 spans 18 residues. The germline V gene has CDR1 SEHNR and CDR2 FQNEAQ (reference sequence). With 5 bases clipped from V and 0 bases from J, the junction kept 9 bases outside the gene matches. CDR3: CASSGRTSGGTSSYEQYV. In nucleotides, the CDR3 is TGTGCCAGCAGCGGCCGGACTAGCGGGGGGACTAGCTCCTACGAGCAGTACGTC.